This T cell receptor beta chain was documented in a study of cytomegalovirus exposure and HLA in healthy donors. Comment on this clone: The antigen is unknown. Its ends do not fully match the called genes, so a read error is possible.

Whole-study results and caveats: More clonal expansion characterized HLA-associated TCR beta chains than equally common others in a later analysis.

The primer mix had 60 Vbeta and 13 Jbeta primers. TCRdb's copy holds only in-frame clones and misses some; the assay was immunoSEQ multiplex PCR. The sample includes some 150,000 clones, 70% to 85% of them seen just once. The CDR3 is made up of 12 amino acids. The germline V gene encodes CDR1 SEHNR and CDR2 FQNEAQ (reference sequence). The TCR was taken from a man aged 30 to 45 in good health and CMV-seropositive. Sequencing input: PBMCs. The genes are TRBV7-9 and TRBJ2-5; possible D gene TRBD2, 6 bases. The chain's CDR3 is CASSLETTRTDF. In nucleotides, the CDR3 is TGTGCCAGCAGCTTAGAGACGACTAGGACTGACTTC. Based on the CDR3 plus reference TRBV7-9 and TRBJ2-5, the full variable domain is DTGVSQNPRHKITKRGQNVTFRCDPISEHNRLYWYRQTLGQGPEFLTYFQNEAQLEKSRLLSDRFSAERPKGSFSTLEIQRTEQGDSAMYLCASSLETTRTDFGPGTRLLVL.